Following are 10 T cell receptor beta chains from one sample sequenced in a study of blood T cells in healthy people across ages. With a J-beta primer mix and a sample-barcoded 5' primer, a second PCR ran 7 to 11 cycles. TCRdb itself ran the 5' RACE reads through MiXCR, one entry per CDR3 protein. The sample consists of about 680,000 distinct CDR3 sequences, 45% to 50% of them appearing once. The material sequenced was blood. The receptors derive from a woman aged 55-75 years in good health.

The chain combines TRBV3-1 with TRBJ2-7; no definite D call. Trimming took 3 bases from V and 7 from J, leaving 16 bases between them. CDR1 is LGHDT, CDR2 YNNKEL, per germline (reference sequence). The CDR3 has 14 amino acids. CDR3 amino acids: CASSQGPQYNEQYF. As DNA, the CDR3 is TGTGCCAGCAGCCAGGGTCCCCAGTACAATGAGCAGTACTTC.

The chain is built from TRBV7-2 and TRBJ2-5; no definite D call. The closer fit of TRBJ2-7 to the DNA end suggests the J call may be wrong. The CDR3 runs 14 residues. Germline V gene data show CDR1 as SGHTA and CDR2 as FQGNSA. The CDR3 region has the DNA TGTGCCAGCAGCTTGGGCCCAAGGGAATACGAGCAGTACTTC. Encoded protein: CASSLGPREYEQYF.

The chain couples TRBV7-2 to TRBJ2-1, with D tentatively TRBD1 (6 bases). V was cut by 3 bases and J by 9 bases, with 12 bases left in between. Germline CDR1 is SGHTA and CDR2 is FQGNSA. The CDR3 totals 13 residues. The CDR3 bases are TGTGCCAGCAGCTTCCAAACAGGGACTGAGCAGTTCTTC. This sequence encodes CASSFQTGTEQFF.

The chain recombines TRBV20-1 with TRBJ2-7; 7 bases fit TRBD1. The CDR3 spans 16 residues. Unmatched junction bases numbered 9, after V lost 1 base and J lost 0 bases. Germline V gene sequence: CDR1 DFQATT, CDR2 SNEGSKA (reference sequence). The CDR3 loop reads CSARGWDRGNSYEQYF. The DNA of the CDR3 is TGCAGTGCTAGAGGGTGGGACAGAGGCAACTCCTACGAGCAGTACTTC.

This clonotype has more than one count but fewer than ten. This chain connects TRBV3-1 to TRBJ2-7, with D tentatively TRBD1 or TRBD2 (5 bases each). The germline V gene has CDR1 LGHDT and CDR2 YNNKEL (reference sequence). CDR3 length: 15 residues. The V end lost 4 bases, the J end lost 3 bases, and 16 bases lay between the germline ends. The CDR3 sequence: CASSLSGGGLYEQYF. The CDR3, as DNA: TGTGCCAGCAGCCTCAGCGGTGGGGGTCTCTACGAGCAGTACTTC.

The V call is TRBV6-2 or TRBV6-3, the J call TRBJ2-7; perhaps TRBD1 as D (6 bases). Germline lookup yields CDR1 MNHEY and CDR2 SVGEGT. CDR3 size: 16 residues. Trimming took 2 bases from V and 0 from J, leaving 14 bases between them. The CDR3 loop reads CASSYVPTGASYEQYF. DNA for the CDR3: TGTGCCAGCAGTTACGTCCCGACAGGTGCCTCCTACGAGCAGTACTTC.

In this sample, this clonotype turned up a few times. The gene calls are TRBV29-1 and TRBJ2-1; TRBD1 or TRBD2 may be the D gene (5 bases each). This CDR3 has 12 amino acids. V shed 4 bases and J shed 9 bases, with 13 bases lying between them. Germline values: CDR1 SQVTM, CDR2 ANQGSEA. CDR3 nucleotide sequence: TGCAGCGTTGCGGGACCGCTTCGTGAGCAGTTCTTC. Its protein product is CSVAGPLREQFF.

J is TRBJ2-5 and V is TRBV11-2; 7 bases map to TRBD2. Germline assignment: CDR1 SGHAT and CDR2 FQNNGV. Trimming cost V 7 bases and J 1 base; bases outside gene matches: 6. There are 14 residues in the CDR3. DNA of the CDR3: TGTGCCAGCATGCGGGAGAGGTCCCAAGAGACCCAGTACTTC. Translation gives CASMRERSQETQYF. Full variable domain (remainder filled in from reference TRBV11-2 and TRBJ2-5): EAGVAQSPRYKIIEKRQSVAFWCNPISGHATLYWYQQILGQGPKLLIQFQNNGVVDDSQLPKDRFSAERLKGVDSTLKIQPAKLEDSAVYLCASMRERSQETQYFGPGTRLLVL.

The chain carries TRBV20-1 and TRBJ2-7, with D perhaps matching TRBD2 (5 bases). CDR1 is DFQATT and CDR2 is SNEGSKA in the germline V gene (reference sequence). V was clipped by 0 bases and J by 0 bases, with 12 bases between them. The CDR3 contains 15 residues. The CDR3 region has the DNA TGCAGTGCTAGAGAAGTTCAGCGGCCCTCCTACGAGCAGTACTTC. Translation gives CSAREVQRPSYEQYF.

Many counts were recorded for this clonotype. The genes are TRBV12-3 or TRBV12-4 and TRBJ2-3, with 8 bases matching TRBD1. With 5 bases clipped from V and 8 bases from J, the junction kept 18 bases outside the gene matches. This CDR3 comprises 17 residues. The CDR3 region is CASSPRDRRALGGTQYF. The CDR3 coding sequence is TGTGCCAGCAGTCCCCGGGACAGGAGGGCCTTAGGGGGTACGCAGTATTTT.